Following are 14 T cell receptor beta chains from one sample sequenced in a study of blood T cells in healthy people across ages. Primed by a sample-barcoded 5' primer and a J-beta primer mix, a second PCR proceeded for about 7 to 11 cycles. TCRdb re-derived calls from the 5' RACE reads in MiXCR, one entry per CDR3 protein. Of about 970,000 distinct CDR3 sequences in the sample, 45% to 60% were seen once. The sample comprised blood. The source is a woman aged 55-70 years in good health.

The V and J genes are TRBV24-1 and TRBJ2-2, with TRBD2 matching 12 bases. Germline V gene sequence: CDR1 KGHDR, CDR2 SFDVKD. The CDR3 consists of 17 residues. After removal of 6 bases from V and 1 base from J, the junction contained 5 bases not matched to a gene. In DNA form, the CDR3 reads TGTGCCACCAGTCGTCCTAGCGGGAGGGGGAACACCGGGGAGCTGTTTTTT. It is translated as CATSRPSGRGNTGELFF.

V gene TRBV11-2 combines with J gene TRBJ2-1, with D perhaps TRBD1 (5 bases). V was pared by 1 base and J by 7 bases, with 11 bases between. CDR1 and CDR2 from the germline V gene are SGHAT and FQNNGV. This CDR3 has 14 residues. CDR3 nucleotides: TGTGCCAGCAGCTTAGCAGGCAGGGCTAATGAGCAGTTCTTC. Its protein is CASSLAGRANEQFF.

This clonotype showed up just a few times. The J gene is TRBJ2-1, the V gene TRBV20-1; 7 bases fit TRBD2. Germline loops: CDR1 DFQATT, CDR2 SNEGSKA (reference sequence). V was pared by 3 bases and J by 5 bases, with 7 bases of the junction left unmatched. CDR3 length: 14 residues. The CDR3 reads CSASLAGIHNEQFF. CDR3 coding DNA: TGCAGTGCTAGCTTAGCGGGTATTCACAATGAGCAGTTCTTC.

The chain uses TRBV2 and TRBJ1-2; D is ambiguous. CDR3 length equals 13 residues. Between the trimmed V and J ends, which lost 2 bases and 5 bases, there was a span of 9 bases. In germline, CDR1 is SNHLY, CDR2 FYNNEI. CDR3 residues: CASSETRLYGYTF. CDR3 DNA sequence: TGTGCCAGCAGTGAAACCAGACTTTATGGCTACACCTTC.

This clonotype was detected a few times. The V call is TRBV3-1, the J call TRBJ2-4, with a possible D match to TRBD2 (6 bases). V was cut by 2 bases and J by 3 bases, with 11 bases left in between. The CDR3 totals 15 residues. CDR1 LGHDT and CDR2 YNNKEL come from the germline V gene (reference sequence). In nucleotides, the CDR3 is TGTGCCAGCAGCCAATCGGAGGGCGGCAAAAACATTCAGTACTTC. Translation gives CASSQSEGGKNIQYF.

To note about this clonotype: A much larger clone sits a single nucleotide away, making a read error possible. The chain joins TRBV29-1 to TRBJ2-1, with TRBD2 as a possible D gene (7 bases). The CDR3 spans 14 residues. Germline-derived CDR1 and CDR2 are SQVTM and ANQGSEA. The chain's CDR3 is CSVEGGGSGNEQFF. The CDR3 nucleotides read TGCAGCGTCGAAGGGGGGGGGAGCGGGAATGAGCAGTTCTTC.

CDR3: CASAPAGGGLGETQYF. The CDR3 bases are TGTGCCAGCGCTCCAGCGGGGGGAGGCCTAGGGGAGACCCAGTACTTC. The chain employs TRBV28 and TRBJ2-5, with 9 bases that match TRBD2. Losses at the gene ends were 8 bases for V and 5 bases for J; bases not matched to a gene: 15. Germline V gene data show CDR1 as MDHEN and CDR2 as SYDVKM. This CDR3 has 16 residues.

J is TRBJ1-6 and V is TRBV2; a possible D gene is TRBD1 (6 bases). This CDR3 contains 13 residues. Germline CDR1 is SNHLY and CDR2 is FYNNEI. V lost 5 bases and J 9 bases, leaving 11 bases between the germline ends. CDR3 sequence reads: CASSTQGGSPLHF. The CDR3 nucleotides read TGTGCCAGCAGTACACAGGGTGGTTCACCCCTCCACTTT.

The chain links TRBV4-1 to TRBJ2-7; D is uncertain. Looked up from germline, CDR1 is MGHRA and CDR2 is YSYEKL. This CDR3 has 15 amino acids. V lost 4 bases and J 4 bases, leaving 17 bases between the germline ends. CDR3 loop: CASSRPDGPRYEQYF. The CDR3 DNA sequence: TGCGCCAGCAGCCGACCGGACGGTCCCAGGTACGAGCAGTACTTC.

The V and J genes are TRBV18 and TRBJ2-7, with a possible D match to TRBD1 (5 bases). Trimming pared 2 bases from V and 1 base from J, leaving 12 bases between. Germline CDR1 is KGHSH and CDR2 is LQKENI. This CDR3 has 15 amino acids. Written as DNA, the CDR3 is TGTGCCAGCTCACCAACCAGGGAAAAATCCTACGAGCAGTACTTC. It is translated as CASSPTREKSYEQYF.

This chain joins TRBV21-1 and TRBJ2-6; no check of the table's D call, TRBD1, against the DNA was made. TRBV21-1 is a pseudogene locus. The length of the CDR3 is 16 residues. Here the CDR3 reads CASSIDRGIGANVLTF. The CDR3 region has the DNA TGTGCCAGCAGCATTGACAGGGGAATCGGGGCCAACGTCCTGACTTTC.

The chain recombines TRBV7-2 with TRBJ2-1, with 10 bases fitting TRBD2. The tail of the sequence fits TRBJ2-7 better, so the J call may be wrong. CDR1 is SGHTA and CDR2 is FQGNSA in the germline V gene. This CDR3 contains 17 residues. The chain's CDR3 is CASSIQAGGPPYNEQYF. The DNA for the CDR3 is TGTGCCAGCAGCATCCAAGCGGGAGGGCCCCCCTACAATGAGCAGTACTTC.

The CDR3 reads CSATPEGSYEQYF. CDR3 DNA: TGCAGTGCTACACCAGAGGGCTCCTACGAGCAGTACTTC. The genes are TRBV20-1 and TRBJ2-7; a weak D match, TRBD2 (5 bases). Germline-derived CDR1 and CDR2 are DFQATT and SNEGSKA (reference sequence). Deletions cut 4 bases from V and 0 bases from J, with 10 bases between. The CDR3 totals 13 residues.

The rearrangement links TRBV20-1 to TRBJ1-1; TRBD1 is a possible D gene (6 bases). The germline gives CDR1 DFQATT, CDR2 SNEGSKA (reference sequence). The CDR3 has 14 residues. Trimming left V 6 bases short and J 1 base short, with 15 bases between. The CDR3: CSAYRAYPNTEAFF. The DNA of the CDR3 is TGCAGTGCCTACAGGGCCTACCCGAACACTGAAGCTTTCTTT.